These 13 T cell receptor beta chains were all obtained from the same sample, sequenced in a study of shared clonotypes between healthy human individuals. Sequencing used immunoSEQ multiplex PCR; TCRdb keeps in-frame clones, though not all of them. Here the sample spans about 530,000 clones, over 60% being singletons. The specimen was PBMCs. These receptors originate from a woman in her thirties or forties in good health. Some clones in this sample may be carry-over from other donors' samples.

The gene calls are TRBV18 and TRBJ2-7, with D perhaps being TRBD1 or TRBD2 (6 bases each). The CDR3 totals 14 residues. The V end was cut by 4 bases, the J end by 3 bases, with 13 bases between. Per the germline V gene, CDR1 is KGHSH and CDR2 is LQKENI. The CDR3: CASSLWGARYEQYF. The DNA for the CDR3 is TGTGCCAGCTCACTATGGGGGGCTCGCTACGAGCAGTACTTC.

The chain is built from TRBV4-2 and TRBJ1-1; D is uncertain. The germline V gene has CDR1 LGHNA and CDR2 YNFKEQ. V shed 1 base and J shed 1 base, with 10 bases lying between them. This CDR3 has 15 residues. CDR3 sequence reads: CASSQAKAGNTEAFF. DNA of the CDR3: TGTGCCAGCAGCCAAGCAAAGGCGGGGAACACTGAAGCTTTCTTT.

The J gene is TRBJ1-2, the V gene TRBV7-2; 12 positions agree with TRBD1. The V and J ends lost 1 base and 6 bases, in that order; junction bases with no gene match: 9. Per the germline V gene, CDR1 is SGHTA and CDR2 is FQGNSA. CDR3 length equals 17 residues. The CDR3 bases are TGTGCCAGCAGCTTAGTACCCCCCGGGACAGGGGGCAATGGCTACACCTTC. Translation: CASSLVPPGTGGNGYTF.

Comment on this clone: Other DNA sequences from this sample encode an identical CDR3 as well. J is TRBJ1-1 and V is TRBV5-1, with unresolved D. Trimming removed 4 bases at V and 1 base at J, with 8 bases between. CDR3 length equals 13 residues. Germline V gene lookup returns CDR1 SGHRS and CDR2 YFSETQ. CDR3 sequence: CASSPTGNTEAFF. The CDR3 nucleotides are TGCGCCAGCAGCCCGACGGGGAACACTGAAGCTTTCTTT.

The chain has TRBV7-8 and TRBJ2-3; 7 positions match TRBD2. This CDR3 is 15 amino acids long. V was pared by 3 bases and J by 2 bases, with 5 bases of the junction left unmatched. Germline V gene sequence: CDR1 SGHVS, CDR2 FQNEAQ. CDR3 in DNA: TGTGCCAGCAGCTTTTTTAGCGGGCCCACAGATACGCAGTATTTT. This encodes CASSFFSGPTDTQYF.

The V and J genes are TRBV28 and TRBJ1-1; D call uncertain. The CDR3 runs 14 residues. Looked up from germline, CDR1 is MDHEN and CDR2 is SYDVKM. The V and J ends lost 7 bases and 10 bases respectively, with 22 bases between them. CDR3: CASTEGGFAGIAFF. The CDR3 nucleotides read TGTGCCAGCACCGAAGGCGGATTCGCCGGAATAGCTTTCTTT.

This clone has ten or more counts. The chain has TRBV7-3 and TRBJ2-2; 8 nucleotides match TRBD2. The CDR3 length is 18 residues. Germline loops: CDR1 SGHTA, CDR2 FQGTGA. V lost 1 base to trimming and J lost 1 base; unmatched junction nucleotides: 8. In DNA, the CDR3 is TGTGCCAGCAGCTTAAGAGGTCGGCTAGCGGGGAACACCGGGGAGCTGTTTTTT. It yields the protein CASSLRGRLAGNTGELFF.

As for this clone: At the DNA level, this CDR3 is encoded by other sequences in the same sample as well. The chain uses TRBV6-5 and TRBJ2-3; no reliable D call. Trimming left V 8 bases short and J 5 bases short, with 8 bases between. Germline CDR1 is MNHEY and CDR2 is SVGAGI. The CDR3 has 11 amino acids. The CDR3 nucleotides read TGTGCCAGCTCTTCCGAAGATACGCAGTATTTT. This translates into CASSSEDTQYF.

The chain recombines TRBV18 with TRBJ1-4, with D maybe TRBD1 (6 bases). The CDR3 is 15 amino acids. Germline lookup yields CDR1 KGHSH and CDR2 LQKENI. Trimming shortened V by 3 bases and J by 7 bases, and 15 bases separated the two germline ends. The CDR3 bases are TGTGCCAGCTCACCCGGTCGCCAGGGGAGTGAAAAACTGTTTTTT. Translating it yields CASSPGRQGSEKLFF.

A few counts support this clone. The chain uses TRBV6-1 and TRBJ2-2; D is ambiguous. Trimming left V 10 bases short and J 0 bases short, with 12 bases between. The CDR3 is 14 amino acids. Germline V gene lookup returns CDR1 MNHNS and CDR2 SASEGT. The CDR3, as DNA: TGTGCCACCCATTTAGGAACGAACACCGGGGAGCTGTTTTTT. It specifies CATHLGTNTGELFF.

The CDR3 protein is CASRARDSYEQYF. CDR3 bases: TGTGCCAGCAGGGCCAGGGACTCCTACGAGCAGTACTTC. The chain is built from TRBV25-1 and TRBJ2-7; perhaps TRBD1 as D (5 bases). CDR3 size: 13 residues. Germline V gene lookup returns CDR1 MGHDK and CDR2 SYGVNS. The V end was cut by 6 bases, the J end by 0 bases, with 9 bases between.

Notes on this clone: Other DNA sequences in the sample encode the same CDR3. The rearrangement uses TRBV5-5 and TRBJ2-7; no clear D. With 0 bases removed from V and 4 bases from J, the gap between germline ends came to 5 bases. The length of the CDR3 is 12 residues. In germline, CDR1 is SGHKS, CDR2 YYEKEE (reference sequence). The CDR3 DNA reads TGTGCCAGCAGCTTGGACACTTACGAGCAGTACTTC. Its translation: CASSLDTYEQYF.

The V and J genes are TRBV5-8 and TRBJ2-7; TRBD1 matches 9 bases. The length of the CDR3 is 14 residues. CDR1 and CDR2 (germline): SGHTS, YDEGEE. V lost 4 bases to trimming and J lost 1 base; unmatched junction nucleotides: 3. The CDR3 DNA reads as TGTGCCAGCAGCCTGGACAGGGGTTCCTACGAGCAGTACTTC. Its protein product is CASSLDRGSYEQYF.